These 22 T cell receptor beta chains were sequenced from one sample in a study of blood T cell repertoires in COVID-19. Using immunoSEQ multiplex PCR, the repertoire was profiled, and TCRdb retains in-frame clones only, with some absent. Of hundreds of thousands of clones listed, about 88% are singletons. The specimen was PBMCs or T cells enriched from blood (not recorded which). The receptor set was obtained from a woman aged 30 to 39 who had been exposed to COVID-19.

The chain uses TRBV7-9 and TRBJ1-6, with D unresolved. The CDR3 runs to 13 residues. Trimming removed 4 bases from V and 10 bases from J, with 11 bases in between. The V gene's germline CDR1 is SEHNR and CDR2 FQNEAQ (reference sequence). CDR3 region: CASSSTSSSPLHF. CDR3 DNA: TGTGCCAGCAGCTCTACCAGTAGCTCACCCCTCCACTTT.

The J gene is TRBJ2-1, the V gene TRBV19, with 11 positions matching TRBD2. CDR3 length: 17 residues. Germline CDR1 and CDR2: LNHDA and SQIVND (reference sequence). V was clipped by 6 bases and J by 5 bases; unmatched bases: 12. The CDR3 region is CASSRLAGFIGDNEQFF. The CDR3, as DNA: TGTGCCAGTAGCCGACTAGCGGGGTTCATAGGCGACAATGAGCAGTTCTTC.

The CDR3: CASSLASGVTEAFF. The CDR3 nucleotides are TGCGCCAGCAGCTTGGCGTCAGGGGTAACTGAAGCTTTCTTT. V usage is TRBV5-1 and J usage is TRBJ1-1, with TRBD1 as a possible D gene (6 bases). The germline V gene encodes CDR1 SGHRS and CDR2 YFSETQ. The CDR3 extends over 14 amino acids. V lost 0 bases, J lost 5 bases, and 11 bases lay in between.

The rearrangement uses TRBV29-1 and TRBJ2-1; 8 nucleotides match TRBD1. Germline V gene sequence: CDR1 SQVTM, CDR2 ANQGSEA. The CDR3 runs to 14 residues. V dropped 7 bases and J dropped 1; count of bases not matched to a gene: 6. The CDR3, as DNA: TGCAGCGGGACGGGACAGGCGTCCTACAATGAGCAGTTCTTC. Encoded protein: CSGTGQASYNEQFF.

CDR3 protein: CASSPLGQGRMRDTQYF. In DNA form, the CDR3 reads TGTGCCAGCAGTCCTCTTGGACAGGGAAGGATGAGAGATACGCAGTATTTT. The chain is built from TRBV27 and TRBJ2-3; 8 bases are shared with TRBD1. The length of the CDR3 is 17 residues. Per the germline V gene, CDR1 is MNHEY and CDR2 is SMNVEV (reference sequence). The V gene end was trimmed by 5 bases and the J gene end by 5 bases; junction bases not matched to a gene: 15.

The chain couples TRBV3-1 (or the pseudogene TRBV3-2) to TRBJ2-5; 12 bases are shared with TRBD2. V dropped 4 bases and J dropped 8; count of bases not matched to a gene: 23. Per the germline V gene, CDR1 is LGHDT and CDR2 is YNNKEL (reference sequence). This CDR3 has 20 amino acids. The CDR3 region is CASSPAWELAGGPPPGTQYF. DNA for the CDR3: TGTGCCAGCAGCCCGGCCTGGGAACTAGCGGGGGGCCCACCCCCAGGAACCCAGTACTTC.

The chain combines TRBV5-1 with TRBJ2-1, with TRBD1 matching 11 bases. CDR3 size: 16 residues. CDR1 is SGHRS, CDR2 YFSETQ, per germline. V was pared by 4 bases and J by 4 bases, with 7 bases of the junction left unmatched. CDR3 loop: CASSGQGAETYNEQFF. The CDR3 DNA reads TGCGCCAGCAGCGGACAGGGGGCGGAAACTTACAATGAGCAGTTCTTC.

V usage is TRBV29-1 and J usage is TRBJ1-6; D remains unclear. Per germline, CDR1 SQVTM and CDR2 ANQGSEA. The CDR3 is made up of 18 amino acids. The V end lost 1 base, the J end lost 4 bases, and 20 bases lay between the germline ends. The CDR3 is CSVEVGSDARFYNSPLHF. DNA for the CDR3: TGCAGCGTTGAAGTCGGGTCAGACGCTCGTTTTTATAATTCACCCCTCCACTTT. The full variable domain, its missing parts supplied by reference TRBV29-1 and TRBJ1-6, is SAVISQKPSRDICQRGTSLTIQCQVDSQVTMMFWYRQQPGQSLTLIATANQGSEATYESGFVIDKFPISRPNLTFSTLTVSNMSPEDSSIYLCSVEVGSDARFYNSPLHFGNGTRLTVT.

The rearrangement joins TRBV30 to TRBJ1-4; D is possibly TRBD1 (5 bases). Trimming shortened V by 3 bases and J by 1 base, and 9 bases separated the two germline ends. This CDR3 comprises 14 residues. CDR1 and CDR2 from the germline V gene are GTSNPN and SVGIG (reference sequence). CDR3 DNA sequence: TGTGCCTGGAGATCGGGGGTAACTAATGAAAAACTGTTTTTT. The encoded protein is CAWRSGVTNEKLFF.

This chain links TRBV5-1 with TRBJ1-6; D may be TRBD1 (5 bases). The CDR3 spans 14 residues. V gave up 5 bases and J gave up 7 bases, with 13 bases separating them. From germline, CDR1 is SGHRS and CDR2 YFSETQ. This CDR3 is CASRGGAPNSPLHF. The CDR3 DNA reads as TGCGCCAGCAGGGGCGGGGCCCCAAATTCACCCCTCCACTTT.

V usage is TRBV5-1 and J usage is TRBJ1-1; D is unresolved. Germline CDR1 is SGHRS and CDR2 is YFSETQ. The CDR3 runs 15 residues. V lost 0 bases, J lost 2 bases, and 11 bases lay in between. CDR3 bases: TGCGCCAGCAGCTTGGTTGTGGCGGTTAACACTGAAGCTTTCTTT. This sequence encodes CASSLVVAVNTEAFF.

The chain couples TRBV7-8 to TRBJ1-4, with D possibly TRBD1 on 6 matching bases. The V end was cut by 5 bases, the J end by 5 bases, with 15 bases between. Germline V gives CDR1 SGHVS, CDR2 FQNEAQ. The CDR3 has 15 residues. CDR3 DNA: TGTGCCAGCAGCCAGGGGAGGGTGTCGAATGAAAAACTGTTTTTT. Protein: CASSQGRVSNEKLFF.

The V and J genes are TRBV6-4 and TRBJ1-4, with 7 bases identical to TRBD1. Germline V CDR1 and CDR2: MRHNA, SNTAGT. This CDR3 comprises 13 residues. Trimming removed 9 bases from V and 5 bases from J; junction bases left unmatched: 6. CDR3 sequence: CASIGTANEKLFF. CDR3 in DNA: TGTGCCAGTATAGGGACAGCAAATGAAAAACTGTTTTTT.

This sequence joins TRBV6-1 and TRBJ2-3; D might be TRBD1 (6 bases). Per germline, CDR1 MNHNS and CDR2 SASEGT. V dropped 3 bases and J dropped 3 bases, with 16 bases sitting between them. The CDR3 has 16 residues. This CDR3 is CASSEDSYLGTDTQYF. CDR3 coding DNA: TGTGCCAGCAGTGAGGACAGCTACTTAGGTACAGATACGCAGTATTTT.

The CDR3 bases are TGTGCCACCTCCCTAGCGGGGGGACTTCATACGCAGTATTTT. This encodes CATSLAGGLHTQYF. This chain uses TRBV7-9 with TRBJ2-3; 11 positions match TRBD2. CDR3 length equals 14 residues. From germline, CDR1 is SEHNR and CDR2 FQNEAQ (reference sequence). Trimming cost V 10 bases and J 7 bases; bases outside gene matches: 10.

This rearrangement joins TRBV6-5 to TRBJ1-5, with D uncertain. Trimming pared 6 bases from V and 6 bases from J, leaving 9 bases between. Germline V CDR1 and CDR2: MNHEY, SVGAGI. CDR3 length: 12 residues. The CDR3 DNA follows: TGTGCCAGCAGCCGGGGTAGTCAGCCCCAGCATTTT. It translates to CASSRGSQPQHF.

The V and J genes are TRBV7-2 and TRBJ2-5, with TRBD1 matching over 10 bases. Germline V gene lookup returns CDR1 SGHTA and CDR2 FQGNSA. After removal of 5 bases from V and 5 bases from J, the junction contained 14 bases not matched to a gene. CDR3 length equals 17 residues. CDR3 sequence: CASSPPLGTGVTETQYF. In DNA form, the CDR3 reads TGTGCCAGCAGCCCGCCTTTGGGGACAGGGGTGACGGAGACCCAGTACTTC.

The chain couples TRBV5-1 to TRBJ2-1; the D gene is possibly TRBD2 (6 bases). CDR1 SGHRS and CDR2 YFSETQ come from the germline V gene. V lost 0 bases and J 1 base, leaving 14 bases between the germline ends. The CDR3 runs 17 residues. CDR3 protein: CASSLEVGGASYNEQFF. CDR3 DNA: TGCGCCAGCAGCTTGGAGGTCGGGGGTGCGTCCTACAATGAGCAGTTCTTC. Drawing the rest from reference TRBV5-1 and TRBJ2-1, the complete variable domain is KAGVTQTPRYLIKTRGQQVTLSCSPISGHRSVSWYQQTPGQGLQFLFEYFSETQRNKGNFPGRFSGRQFSNSRSEMNVSTLELGDSALYLCASSLEVGGASYNEQFFGPGTRLTVL.

The V gene is TRBV24-1, the J gene TRBJ1-2; 7 bases fit TRBD1. The CDR3 is 16 residues long. J lost 7 bases, V lost 0 bases, and 10 bases had no gene match. Germline V gene sequence: CDR1 KGHDR, CDR2 SFDVKD. The CDR3: CATSDLGTDSRGGYTF. The CDR3 DNA sequence: TGTGCCACCAGTGATTTGGGGACAGACTCTAGGGGTGGCTACACCTTC.

V is TRBV2 and J is TRBJ2-7; the D gene is possibly TRBD1 (6 bases). Germline V gene lookup returns CDR1 SNHLY and CDR2 FYNNEI. The CDR3 length is 14 residues. V was cut by 4 bases and J by 4 bases, with 14 bases left in between. CDR3 protein: CASSAPTGRYEQYF. CDR3 nucleotides: TGTGCCAGCAGTGCTCCGACAGGCAGGTACGAGCAGTACTTC.

The chain carries TRBV6-1 and TRBJ2-6; D is possibly TRBD1 (6 bases). Germline CDR1 reads MNHNS; CDR2 reads SASEGT. This CDR3 region has 18 residues. The V end was cut by 2 bases, the J end by 1 base, with 15 bases between. CDR3 region: CASSEFLQGGSGANVLTF. The CDR3 nucleotides read TGTGCCAGCAGTGAATTTTTACAGGGTGGATCTGGGGCCAACGTCCTGACTTTC.

The chain combines TRBV5-5 with TRBJ1-6; 7 bases line up with TRBD1. The CDR3 has 15 residues. Germline lookup yields CDR1 SGHKS and CDR2 YYEKEE (reference sequence). Trimming removed 4 bases from V and 6 bases from J; junction bases left unmatched: 7. DNA for the CDR3: TGTGCCAGCAGCGGTCGGACAGGCGTTAATTCACCCCTCCACTTT. The encoded protein is CASSGRTGVNSPLHF.